The clone carrying this TCR beta chain was recorded many times. Antigen unknown. Sample barcodes and UMIs were carried by the TCR alpha and TCR beta cDNA libraries that 5'RACE generated with constant-segment primers. MiXCR, applied by TCRdb to the 5' RACE reads, yields one record per CDR3 protein. The table has roughly 400,000 distinct CDR3 sequences, approximately 24% seen once; the top ten hold around 8.7%. This entry belongs to a study of T-cell memory formation after mild COVID-19. Findings of the study overall: Pre-infection memory harbored some responding clones, suggesting cross-reactive memory joined. A second wave of clones peaked on day 37, and their SARS-CoV-2 specificity went unconfirmed.

Germline assignment: CDR1 SGHKS and CDR2 YYEKEE (reference sequence). The V and J ends lost 2 bases and 6 bases respectively, with 17 bases between them. There are 15 residues in the CDR3. Sequencing was performed on PBMCs or a T cell subset sorted from them (not recorded which). The rearrangement uses TRBV5-5 and TRBJ1-1; D may be TRBD1 (5 bases). This TCR derives from an adult woman who had mild COVID-19 (a few samples of this study predate the infection). Cell type and time point are not known. CDR3: CASSFTSGGGSEAFF. CDR3 bases: TGTGCCAGCAGCTTTACGTCGGGCGGGGGATCTGAAGCTTTCTTT.